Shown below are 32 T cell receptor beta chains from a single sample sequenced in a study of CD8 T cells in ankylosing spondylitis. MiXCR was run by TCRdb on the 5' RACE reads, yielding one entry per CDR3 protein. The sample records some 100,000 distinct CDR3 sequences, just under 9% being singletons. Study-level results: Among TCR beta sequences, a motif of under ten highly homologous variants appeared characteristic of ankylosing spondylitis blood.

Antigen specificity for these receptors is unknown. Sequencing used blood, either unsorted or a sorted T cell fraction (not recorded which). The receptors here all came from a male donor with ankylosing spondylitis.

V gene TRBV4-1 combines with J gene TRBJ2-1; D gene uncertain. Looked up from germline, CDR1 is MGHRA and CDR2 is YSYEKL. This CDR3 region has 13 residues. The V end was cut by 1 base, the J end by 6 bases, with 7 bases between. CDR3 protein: CASSQVGTNEQFF. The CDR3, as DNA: TGCGCCAGCAGCCAAGTTGGAACCAATGAGCAGTTCTTC.

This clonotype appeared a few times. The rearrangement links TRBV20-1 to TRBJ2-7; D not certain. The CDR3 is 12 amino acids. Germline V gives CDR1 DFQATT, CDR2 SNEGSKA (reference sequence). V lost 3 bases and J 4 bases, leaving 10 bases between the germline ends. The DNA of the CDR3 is TGCAGTGCTAGGTCCCTCATGTACGAGCAGTACTTC. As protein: CSARSLMYEQYF.

The CDR3 protein is CASSQVGTAGYGYTF. The CDR3 DNA reads as TGCGCCAGCAGCCAAGTGGGGACGGCGGGCTATGGCTACACCTTC. The chain uses TRBV4-1 and TRBJ1-2, with D maybe TRBD1 (5 bases). This CDR3 contains 15 residues. Looked up from germline, CDR1 is MGHRA and CDR2 is YSYEKL. Trimming cost V 1 base and J 4 bases, with 13 bases left between them.

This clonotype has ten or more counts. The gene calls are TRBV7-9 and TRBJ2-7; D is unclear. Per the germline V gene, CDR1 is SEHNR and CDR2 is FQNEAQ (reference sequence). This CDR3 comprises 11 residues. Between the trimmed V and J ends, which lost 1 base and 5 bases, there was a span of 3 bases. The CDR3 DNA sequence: TGTGCCAGCAGCTTAGTGGACGAGCAGTACGTC. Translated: CASSLVDEQYV.

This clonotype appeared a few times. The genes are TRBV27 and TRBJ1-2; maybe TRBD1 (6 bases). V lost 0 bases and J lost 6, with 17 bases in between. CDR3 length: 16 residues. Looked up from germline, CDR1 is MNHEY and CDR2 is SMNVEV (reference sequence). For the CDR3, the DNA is TGTGCCAGCAGTTTATCGATCGAGGGACACAGCGATGGCTACACCTTC. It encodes CASSLSIEGHSDGYTF.

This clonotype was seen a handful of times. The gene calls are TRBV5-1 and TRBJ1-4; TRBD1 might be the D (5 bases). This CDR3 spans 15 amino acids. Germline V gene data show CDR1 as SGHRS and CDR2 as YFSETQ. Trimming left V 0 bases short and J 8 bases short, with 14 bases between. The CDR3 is CASSLAQRGFEKLFF. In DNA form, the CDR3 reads TGCGCCAGCAGCTTGGCCCAGAGGGGTTTCGAAAAACTGTTTTTT.

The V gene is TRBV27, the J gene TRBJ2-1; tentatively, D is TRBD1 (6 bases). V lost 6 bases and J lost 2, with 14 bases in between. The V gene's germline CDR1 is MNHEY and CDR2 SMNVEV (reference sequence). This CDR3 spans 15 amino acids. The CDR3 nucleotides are TGTGCCAGCAGCCCGGAACAGGGAACCTACAATGAGCAGTTCTTC. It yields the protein CASSPEQGTYNEQFF.

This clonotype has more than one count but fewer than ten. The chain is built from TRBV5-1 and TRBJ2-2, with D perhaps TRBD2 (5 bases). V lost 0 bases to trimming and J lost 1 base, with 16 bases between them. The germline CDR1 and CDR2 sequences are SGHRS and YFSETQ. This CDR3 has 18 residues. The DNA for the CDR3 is TGCGCCAGCAGCTTGGCCCTATGGACGGGATTGAACACCGGGGAGCTGTTTTTT. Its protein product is CASSLALWTGLNTGELFF.

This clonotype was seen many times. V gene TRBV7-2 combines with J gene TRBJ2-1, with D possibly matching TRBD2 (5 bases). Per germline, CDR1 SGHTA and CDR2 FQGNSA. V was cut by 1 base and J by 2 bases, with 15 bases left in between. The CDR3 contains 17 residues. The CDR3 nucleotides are TGTGCCAGCAGCTTAGGAGAGGCGACTATACCCTACAATGAGCAGTTCTTC. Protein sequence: CASSLGEATIPYNEQFF.

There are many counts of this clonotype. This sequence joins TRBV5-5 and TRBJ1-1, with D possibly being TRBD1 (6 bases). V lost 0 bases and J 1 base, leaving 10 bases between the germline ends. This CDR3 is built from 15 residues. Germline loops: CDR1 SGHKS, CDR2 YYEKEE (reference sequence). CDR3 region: CASSLAGGQNTEAFF. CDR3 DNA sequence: TGTGCCAGCAGCTTGGCTGGGGGGCAGAACACTGAAGCTTTCTTT.

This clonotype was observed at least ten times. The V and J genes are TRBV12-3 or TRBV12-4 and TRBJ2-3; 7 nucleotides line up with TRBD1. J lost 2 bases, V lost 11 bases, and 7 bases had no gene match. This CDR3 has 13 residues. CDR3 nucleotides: TGTGCCTGCGACGGACAGGACACAGATACGCAGTATTTT. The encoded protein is CACDGQDTDTQYF.

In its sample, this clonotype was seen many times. The CDR3 sequence: CASSPGTSGHTDTQYF. Written as DNA, the CDR3 is TGTGCCAGCAGCCCGGGGACTAGCGGGCACACAGATACGCAGTATTTT. The chain couples TRBV7-6 to TRBJ2-3, with 12 nucleotides matching TRBD2. J lost 2 bases, V lost 5 bases, and 5 bases had no gene match. This CDR3 has 16 residues. Germline CDR1 SGHVS, CDR2 FNYEAQ.

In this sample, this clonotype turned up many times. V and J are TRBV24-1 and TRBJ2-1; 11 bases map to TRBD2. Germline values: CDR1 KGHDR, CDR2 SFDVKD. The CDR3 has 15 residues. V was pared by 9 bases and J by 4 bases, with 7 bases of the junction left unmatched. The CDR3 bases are TGTGCCACCGCCCAACTAGCGGGAGAATACAATGAGCAGTTCTTC. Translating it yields CATAQLAGEYNEQFF.

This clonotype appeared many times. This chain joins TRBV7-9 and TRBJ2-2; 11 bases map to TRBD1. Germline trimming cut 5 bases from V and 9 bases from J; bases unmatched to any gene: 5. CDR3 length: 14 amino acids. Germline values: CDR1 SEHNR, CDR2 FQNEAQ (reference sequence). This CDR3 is CASSPGQGARELFF. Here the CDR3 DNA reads TGTGCCAGCAGCCCTGGACAGGGGGCTAGGGAGCTGTTTTTT.

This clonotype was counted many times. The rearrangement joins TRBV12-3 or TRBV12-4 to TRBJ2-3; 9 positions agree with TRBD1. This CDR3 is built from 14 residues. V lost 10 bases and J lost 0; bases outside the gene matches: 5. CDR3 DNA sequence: TGTGCCACCGGGACAGGGCCTAGCACAGATACGCAGTATTTT. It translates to CATGTGPSTDTQYF.

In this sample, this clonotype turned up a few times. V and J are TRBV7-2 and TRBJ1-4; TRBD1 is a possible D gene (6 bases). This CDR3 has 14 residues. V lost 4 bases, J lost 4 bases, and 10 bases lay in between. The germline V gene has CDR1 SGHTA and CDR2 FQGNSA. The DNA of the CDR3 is TGTGCCAGCAGCTCGACGGACAGTAATGAAAAACTGTTTTTT. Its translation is CASSSTDSNEKLFF.

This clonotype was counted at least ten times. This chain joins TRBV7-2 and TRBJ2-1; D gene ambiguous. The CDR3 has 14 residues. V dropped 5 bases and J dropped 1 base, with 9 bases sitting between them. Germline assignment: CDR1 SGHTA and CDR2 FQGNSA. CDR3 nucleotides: TGTGCCAGCAGCCCCTCCAGGTCCTACAATGAGCAGTTCTTC. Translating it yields CASSPSRSYNEQFF.

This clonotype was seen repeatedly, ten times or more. The CDR3 sequence: CASSFGDGTYEQYF. The CDR3 DNA reads as TGTGCCAGCAGTTTTGGGGACGGGACCTACGAGCAGTACTTC. The chain has TRBV27 and TRBJ2-7, with D perhaps TRBD1 or TRBD2 (5 bases each). Trimming stripped 3 bases from V and 2 bases from J, with 11 bases between. This CDR3 comprises 14 residues. Germline CDR1 reads MNHEY; CDR2 reads SMNVEV (reference sequence).

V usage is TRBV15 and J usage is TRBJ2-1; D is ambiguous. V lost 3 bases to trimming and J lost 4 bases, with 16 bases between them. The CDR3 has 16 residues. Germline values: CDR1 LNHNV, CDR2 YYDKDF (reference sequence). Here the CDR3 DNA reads TGTGCCACCAGCAGTGCTCGGTGGGTGGAGTACAATGAGCAGTTCTTC. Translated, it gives CATSSARWVEYNEQFF.

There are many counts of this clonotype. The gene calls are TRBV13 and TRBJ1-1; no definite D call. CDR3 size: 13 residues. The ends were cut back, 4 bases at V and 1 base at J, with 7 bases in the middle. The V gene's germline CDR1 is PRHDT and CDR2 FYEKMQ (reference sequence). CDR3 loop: CASSSGENTEAFF. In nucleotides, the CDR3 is TGTGCCAGCAGCTCCGGCGAGAACACTGAAGCTTTCTTT.

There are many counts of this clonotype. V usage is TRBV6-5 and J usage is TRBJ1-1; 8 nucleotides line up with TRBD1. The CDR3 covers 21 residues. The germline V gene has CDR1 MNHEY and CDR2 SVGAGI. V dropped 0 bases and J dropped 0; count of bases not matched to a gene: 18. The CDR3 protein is CASSYSLPGTGFAKMNTEAFF. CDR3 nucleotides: TGTGCCAGCAGTTACTCCTTACCTGGGACAGGATTCGCTAAAATGAACACTGAAGCTTTCTTT.

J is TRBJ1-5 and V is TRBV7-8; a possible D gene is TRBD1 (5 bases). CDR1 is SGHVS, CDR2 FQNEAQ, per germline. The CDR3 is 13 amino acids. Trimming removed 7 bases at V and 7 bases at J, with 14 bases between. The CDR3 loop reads CASTPGVGQPQHF. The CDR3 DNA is TGTGCCAGCACCCCGGGGGTAGGACAGCCCCAGCATTTT.

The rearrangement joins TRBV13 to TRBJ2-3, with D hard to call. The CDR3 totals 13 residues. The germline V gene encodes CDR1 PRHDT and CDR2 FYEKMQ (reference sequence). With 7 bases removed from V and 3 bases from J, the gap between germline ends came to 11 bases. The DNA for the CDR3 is TGTGCCAGCATGTGGGGAACGACAGATACGCAGTATTTT. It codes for CASMWGTTDTQYF.

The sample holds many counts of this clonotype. This CDR3 is CATGTPHGLEKQFF. DNA of the CDR3: TGTGCCACCGGGACTCCTCATGGCCTCGAGAAGCAGTTCTTC. The V call is TRBV24-1, the J call TRBJ2-1, with D perhaps TRBD2 (6 bases). Germline CDR1 and CDR2: KGHDR and SFDVKD. This CDR3 contains 14 residues. V lost 9 bases and J 11 bases, leaving 22 bases between the germline ends.

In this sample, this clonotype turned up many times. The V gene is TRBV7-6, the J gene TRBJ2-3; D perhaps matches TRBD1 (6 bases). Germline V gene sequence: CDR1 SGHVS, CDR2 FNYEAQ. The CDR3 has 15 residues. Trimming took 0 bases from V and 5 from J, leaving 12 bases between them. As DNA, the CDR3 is TGTGCCAGCAGCTTAGCAGGGGGTATAGGAGATACGCAGTATTTT. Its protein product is CASSLAGGIGDTQYF.

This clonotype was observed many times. The CDR3 bases are TGTGCCCAGCTCGGGGCAGACTCTGGAAACACCATATATTTT. Its protein product is CAQLGADSGNTIYF. The V call is TRBV12-3 or TRBV12-4, the J call TRBJ1-3, with a tentative D call TRBD1 (5 bases). There are 14 residues in the CDR3. V shed 11 bases and J shed 0 bases, with 14 bases lying between them.

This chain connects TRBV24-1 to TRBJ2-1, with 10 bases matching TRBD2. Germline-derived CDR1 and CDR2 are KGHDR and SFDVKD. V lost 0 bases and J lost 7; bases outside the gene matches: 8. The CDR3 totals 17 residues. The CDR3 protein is CATSDLIKAGGPNEQFF. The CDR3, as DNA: TGTGCCACCAGTGATTTGATTAAAGCGGGAGGGCCGAATGAGCAGTTCTTC.

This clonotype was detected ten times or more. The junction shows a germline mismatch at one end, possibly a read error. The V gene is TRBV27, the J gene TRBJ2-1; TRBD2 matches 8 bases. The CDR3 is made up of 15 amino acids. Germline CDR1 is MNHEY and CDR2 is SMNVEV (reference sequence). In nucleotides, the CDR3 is TGTGCCAGCAGTTTGACGGGAGGGCCCTATAATGAGCAGTTCTTC. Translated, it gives CASSLTGGPYNEQFF.

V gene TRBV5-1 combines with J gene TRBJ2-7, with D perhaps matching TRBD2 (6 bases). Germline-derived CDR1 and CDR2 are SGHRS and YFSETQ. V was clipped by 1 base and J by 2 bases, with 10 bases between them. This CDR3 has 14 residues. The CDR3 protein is CASSLSSGAYEQYF. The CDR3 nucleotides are TGCGCCAGCAGCTTGAGTTCGGGAGCCTACGAGCAGTACTTC. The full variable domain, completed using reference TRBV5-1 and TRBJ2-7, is KAGVTQTPRYLIKTRGQQVTLSCSPISGHRSVSWYQQTPGQGLQFLFEYFSETQRNKGNFPGRFSGRQFSNSRSEMNVSTLELGDSALYLCASSLSSGAYEQYFGPGTRLTVT.

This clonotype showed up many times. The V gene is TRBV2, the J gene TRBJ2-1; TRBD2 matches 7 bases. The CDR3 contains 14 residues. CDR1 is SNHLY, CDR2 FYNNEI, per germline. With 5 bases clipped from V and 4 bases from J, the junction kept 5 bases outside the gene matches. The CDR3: CASSKWGGYNEQFF. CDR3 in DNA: TGTGCCAGCAGTAAATGGGGGGGTTACAATGAGCAGTTCTTC.

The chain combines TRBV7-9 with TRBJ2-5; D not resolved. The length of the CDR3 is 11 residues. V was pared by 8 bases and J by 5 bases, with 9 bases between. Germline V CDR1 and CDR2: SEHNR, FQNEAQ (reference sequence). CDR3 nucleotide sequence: TGTGCCAGCTCCCCGTCCGAGACCCAGTACTTC. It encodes CASSPSETQYF.

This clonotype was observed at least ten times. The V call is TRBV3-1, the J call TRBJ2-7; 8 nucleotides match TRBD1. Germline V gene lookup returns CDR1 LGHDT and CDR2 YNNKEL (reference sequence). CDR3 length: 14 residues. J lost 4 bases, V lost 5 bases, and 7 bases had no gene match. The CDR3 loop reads CASSFRDRLYEQYF. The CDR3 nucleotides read TGTGCCAGCAGCTTCCGGGACAGGCTGTACGAGCAGTACTTC.